This T cell receptor (beta chain) came from a study of blood T cell repertoires in COVID-19 (dated by TCRdb to the early 2020s). About the investigation overall: The collaborator samples originated in the United States, Italy and Spain and spanned the acute and convalescent phases of COVID-19. Samples came from the ongoing ImmuneRACE study (first 160 participants) plus 1,254 subjects from 6 global collaborators. A freely available public database, intended as a resource for researchers studying the immune response to SARS-CoV-2, is where the repertoires were released. Subjects who had been exposed to COVID-19, were actively infected with it, or had recovered from it provided the deeply sampled blood TCRbeta repertoires that made up the dataset. A de-identified subject ID, COVID-19 status, age in years and sex were almost always included in the sample metadata. The material from the prospective study consisted of cDNA or gDNA derived from T cells, B-cell-depleted T cells, or PBMCs. Where available, HLA class I and class II types were taken from metadata supplied by the sample provider and were not determined by assay-based typing. Overall results and qualifications from the work: How much clinical and demographic metadata was included differed by source and by participant, and the metadata was provided uncurated.

CDR3 length: 16 amino acids, cysteine to phenylalanine. Only CDR3 DNA remains: 48 bases, in frame from the first base. Reading the germline V gene gives CDR1 WSHSY and CDR2 SAAADI. V is clipped by 7 bases and J by 0 bases, and the sequence between their germline boundaries is 17 bases long. Note on this clone: Its recognized antigen is unknown. The record has no base qualities; no much larger clone is one base away.

Whole blood was collected in K2EDTA tubes by collaborating institutions according to the institutions' own protocols. For TCRbeta analysis, collaborators shipped samples as frozen whole blood, isolated PBMCs, or DNA extracted from either of those sample types. TCRbeta CDR3 regions were amplified from genomic DNA using the immunoSEQ Assay, a bias-controlled multiplex PCR. As for how the authors treated the data: Within the assay, amplification of reference gene primers was used to estimate how many nucleated cells each sample contained. Sequence reads were collapsed and filtered to measure the absolute abundance of every unique TCRbeta CDR3 rearrangement. Productive Simpson clonality was computed per sample as the square root of Simpson's diversity index over productive rearrangements. Not all clones reach the TCRdb copy of this immuneACCESS table, which keeps in-frame sequences only. Checked studies attribute under half of the gap to unresolved V genes and leave the rest unexplained. V and J calls and clone size follow that table, whereas D and trimming were derived from the DNA. The sample table shows approximately 250,000 clones, and approximately 85% are seen once. The top ten clones comprise around 1% of the sample.

This receptor chain uses TRBV10-2 and TRBJ2-3; perhaps TRBD2 is the D gene, with 6 bases matching. This clonotype was sampled from a man aged 35 to 55 with acute or convalescent COVID-19. The specimen sequenced was peripheral blood. The DNA sequence reads TGCGCCAGCATGTTTGGGCGGGGATCTAGCACAGATACGCAGTATTTT. It encodes CASMFGRGSSTDTQYF.